The sequence of this T cell receptor (beta chain) was determined in a study of cytomegalovirus exposure and HLA in healthy donors. Whole-study context: Some 180 million T cells yielded fewer than 120 million unique TCR beta sequences in earlier analysis.

With regard to this clone: Its antigen is undetermined.

Overall study findings and caveats: A later analysis, which compared TCR beta chains of equal frequency, found the HLA-associated ones more clonally expanded. It was 150 or so TCR beta chains that were listed as cytomegalovirus-associated. Apart from CMV serostatus, no immune exposure information was available.

V shed 1 base and J shed 0 bases, with 10 bases lying between them. CDR1 MNHNS and CDR2 SASEGT come from the germline V gene. CDR3 length equals 15 residues. 60 Vbeta and 13 Jbeta primers were used in PCR. Assay: immunoSEQ multiplex PCR; the TCRdb copy retains only in-frame clones and omits some. Of 200,000 to 250,000 clones detected, 80% to 85% appear once; the ten largest clones hold 0.71%. This chain connects TRBV6-1 to TRBJ2-7, with D possibly being TRBD1 (6 bases). This TCR derives from a boy under 10 years old in good health and CMV-seronegative. Source material: PBMCs. The CDR3 here is CASSEEQGRSYEQYF. The CDR3 nucleotides read TGTGCCAGCAGTGAAGAACAGGGACGCTCCTACGAGCAGTACTTC.